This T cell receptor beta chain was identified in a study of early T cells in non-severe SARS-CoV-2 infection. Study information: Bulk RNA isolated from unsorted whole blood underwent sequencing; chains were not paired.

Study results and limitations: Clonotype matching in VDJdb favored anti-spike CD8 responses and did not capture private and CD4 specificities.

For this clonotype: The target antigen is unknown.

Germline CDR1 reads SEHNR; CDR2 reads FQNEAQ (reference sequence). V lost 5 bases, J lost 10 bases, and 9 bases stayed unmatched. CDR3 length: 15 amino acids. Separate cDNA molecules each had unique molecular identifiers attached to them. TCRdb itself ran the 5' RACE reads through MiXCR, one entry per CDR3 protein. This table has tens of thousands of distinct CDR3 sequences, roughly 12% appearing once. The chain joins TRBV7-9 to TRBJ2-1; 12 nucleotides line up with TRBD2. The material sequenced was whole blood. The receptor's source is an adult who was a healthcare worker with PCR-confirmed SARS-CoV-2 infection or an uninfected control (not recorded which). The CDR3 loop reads CASSRTSGAGREQFF. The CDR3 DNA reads TGTGCCAGCAGCAGGACTAGCGGGGCAGGAAGGGAGCAGTTCTTC. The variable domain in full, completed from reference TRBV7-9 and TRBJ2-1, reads DTGVSQNPRHKITKRGQNVTFRCDPISEHNRLYWYRQTLGQGPEFLTYFQNEAQLEKSRLLSDRFSAERPKGSFSTLEIQRTEQGDSAMYLCASSRTSGAGREQFFGPGTRLTVL.